This TCR beta chain is drawn from a study of blood T cell repertoires in COVID-19. The V gene's germline CDR1 is MNHEY and CDR2 SVGEGT. The CDR3 has 17 amino acids. J was trimmed by 0 bases and V by 2 bases; bases with no gene match: 7. One Seattle source followed patients from active infection through their disease course. TCRdb keeps only in-frame clones here, not all; method: immunoSEQ multiplex PCR. The sample contains about 92,000 clones, roughly nine tenths of which appear only once. The source of this sequence is a woman aged 55-70 years with COVID-19, enrolled during active disease. The chain is built from TRBV6-2 or TRBV6-3 and TRBJ1-5; 7 bases are a match to TRBD1. Source material: peripheral blood. CDR3 nucleotides: TGTGCCAGCAGTTACCGCTTCAGGGGGAATAGCAATCAGCCCCAGCATTTT. Translation: CASSYRFRGNSNQPQHF.